Listed below are T cell receptor beta chains from one sample, sequenced in a study of T cells after yellow fever vaccination. TCRdb recomputed calls from the 5' RACE reads with MiXCR, one row per CDR3 protein. The sample carries around 120,000 distinct CDR3 sequences, about 7.8% recorded once. Sample: CD4+ T cells sorted from PBMCs, taken about 49 days after the first yellow fever vaccination. These receptors were collected from a man younger than 35 who received the YFV17D yellow fever vaccine. Both conserved end residues are part of each CDR3. The D gene is left open where the match is weak. Clone size is given for some rows only: seen once, a few or many times, or a class if the clone is expanded.

d_gene: NA
abundance: many
v_gene: TRBV7-2
j_gene: TRBJ2-3
CDR3aa: CASDGGTDTQYF
CDR3nt: TGTGCCAGCGATGGGGGAACAGATACGCAGTATTTT

d_gene: NA
abundance: many
v_gene: TRBV3-1
j_gene: TRBJ1-6
CDR3aa: CASSQGSGMYNSPLHF
CDR3nt: TGTGCCAGCAGCCAAGGGTCCGGGATGTATAATTCACCCCTCCACTTT

d_gene: TRBD2
abundance: few
v_gene: TRBV5-4
j_gene: TRBJ2-1
CDR3aa: CASSWTLAGGLPGANEQFF
CDR3nt: TGTGCCAGCAGCTGGACCCTAGCGGGGGGCCTCCCGGGCGCCAATGAGCAGTTCTTC

d_gene: TRBD2
abundance: NA
v_gene: TRBV12-3/TRBV12-4
j_gene: TRBJ2-3
CDR3aa: CARCLESRWGAGITDTQYF
CDR3nt: TGTGCCCGCTGTTTAGAATCGCGATGGGGAGCGGGGATCACAGATACGCAGTATTTT

d_gene: NA
abundance: NA
v_gene: TRBV3-1
j_gene: TRBJ2-2
CDR3aa: CASGEWPGELFF
CDR3nt: TGTGCCAGCGGGGAGTGGCCCGGGGAGCTGTTTTTT

d_gene: TRBD2
abundance: NA
v_gene: TRBV5-4
j_gene: TRBJ2-1
CDR3aa: CASSVTSLSYNEQFF
CDR3nt: TGTGCCAGCAGCGTGACTAGCTTATCCTACAATGAGCAGTTCTTC

d_gene: NA
abundance: many
v_gene: TRBV7-2
j_gene: TRBJ2-2
CDR3aa: CASSNRRSNTGELFF
CDR3nt: TGTGCCAGCAGCAACAGGAGATCGAACACCGGGGAGCTGTTTTTT

d_gene: NA
abundance: many
v_gene: TRBV5-1
j_gene: TRBJ1-1
CDR3aa: CASSLTGMNTEAFF
CDR3nt: TGCGCCAGCAGCTTGACAGGTATGAACACTGAAGCTTTCTTT

d_gene: NA
abundance: many
v_gene: TRBV4-2
j_gene: TRBJ2-5
CDR3aa: CASSAPQETQYF
CDR3nt: TGTGCCAGCAGCGCGCCCCAAGAGACCCAGTACTTC

d_gene: NA
abundance: many
v_gene: TRBV7-2
j_gene: TRBJ1-4
CDR3aa: CASSSPRGVNEKLFF
CDR3nt: TGTGCCAGCAGCTCGCCGAGGGGGGTGAATGAAAAACTGTTTTTT

d_gene: TRBD1
abundance: many
v_gene: TRBV18
j_gene: TRBJ2-2
CDR3aa: CASSSTGQSDGELFF
CDR3nt: TGTGCCAGCTCATCAACGGGACAGAGCGACGGGGAGCTGTTTTTT

d_gene: NA
abundance: many
v_gene: TRBV20-1
j_gene: TRBJ2-1
CDR3aa: CSAERVGEQFF
CDR3nt: TGCAGTGCCGAACGGGTCGGAGAGCAGTTCTTC

d_gene: TRBD1
abundance: many
v_gene: TRBV5-1
j_gene: TRBJ1-1
CDR3aa: CASSLEGAAAEAFF
CDR3nt: TGCGCCAGCAGCTTGGAGGGGGCGGCGGCTGAAGCTTTCTTT

d_gene: NA
abundance: many
v_gene: TRBV7-2
j_gene: TRBJ1-1
CDR3aa: CASSLAQGYTEAFF
CDR3nt: TGTGCCAGCAGCTTAGCGCAGGGGTACACTGAAGCTTTCTTT

d_gene: NA
abundance: many
v_gene: TRBV9
j_gene: TRBJ1-4
CDR3aa: CASSVGLTVATNEKLFF
CDR3nt: TGTGCCAGCAGCGTAGGCCTGACGGTTGCAACTAATGAAAAACTGTTTTTT

d_gene: NA
abundance: many
v_gene: TRBV4-3
j_gene: TRBJ2-5
CDR3aa: CASSQLREETQYF
CDR3nt: TGCGCCAGCAGCCAACTAAGGGAAGAGACCCAGTACTTC